This TCR beta chain was retrieved from a study of cytomegalovirus exposure and HLA in healthy donors. Points from the study as a whole: In a later analysis, TCR beta V- and J-gene trimming showed a link to a missense DCLRE1C variant.

The V gene end was trimmed by 4 bases and the J gene end by 2 bases; junction bases not matched to a gene: 10. The CDR3 runs 16 residues. Germline V gives CDR1 SGHNT, CDR2 YYREEE (reference sequence). With regard to this clone: Its antigen is not identified.

PCR was performed using 60 Vbeta and 13 Jbeta primers. Generated by immunoSEQ multiplex PCR, the TCRdb table keeps only in-frame clones and is missing some. In the table there are 250,000 to 350,000 clones, about 87% of which are singletons. Sequencing input: PBMCs. The clonotype was recovered from a woman under 30 in good health and CMV-seronegative. V and J are TRBV5-4 and TRBJ2-7, with 9 bases lining up with TRBD2. This CDR3 is CASSQGGRGRTYEQYF. The CDR3 DNA follows: TGTGCCAGCAGCCAGGGCGGGAGGGGGCGAACCTACGAGCAGTACTTC.